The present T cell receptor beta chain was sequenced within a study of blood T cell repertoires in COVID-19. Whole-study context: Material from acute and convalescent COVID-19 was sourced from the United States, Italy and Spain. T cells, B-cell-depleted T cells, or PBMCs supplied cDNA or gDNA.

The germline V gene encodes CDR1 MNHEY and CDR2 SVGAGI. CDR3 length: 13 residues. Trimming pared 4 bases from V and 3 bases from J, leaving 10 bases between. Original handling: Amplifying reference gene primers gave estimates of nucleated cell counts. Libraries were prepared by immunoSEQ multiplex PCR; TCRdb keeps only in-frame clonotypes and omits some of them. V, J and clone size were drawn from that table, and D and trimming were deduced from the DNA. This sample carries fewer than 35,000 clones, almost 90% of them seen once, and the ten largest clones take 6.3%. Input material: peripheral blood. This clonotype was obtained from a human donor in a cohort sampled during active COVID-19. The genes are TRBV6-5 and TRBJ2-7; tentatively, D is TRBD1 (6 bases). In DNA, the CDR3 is TGTGCCAGCAGTTGGGGACAAATCTACGAGCAGTACTTC. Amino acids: CASSWGQIYEQYF.